This paragraph reports one T cell receptor (beta chain). Produced via immunoSEQ multiplex PCR; TCRdb's table is partial and in-frame only. The data contain about 2.5 million clones, roughly 90% of them singletons. This sample was taken from a study of shared clonotypes between healthy human individuals. Deletions cut 2 bases from V and 2 bases from J, with 10 bases between. Germline V gene sequence: CDR1 KGHSH, CDR2 LQKENI. The CDR3 is made up of 15 amino acids. The sequenced sample was naive CD4+ T cells from PBMCs. Indicated subset: CD45RA+ positively selected. The V call is TRBV18, the J call TRBJ1-3; perhaps TRBD1 as D (5 bases). The source is a man aged 18-30 years in good health. Some clones in this sample may be carry-over from other donors' samples. CDR3: CASSPWQGTGNTIYF. In DNA form, the CDR3 reads TGTGCCAGCTCACCATGGCAGGGAACTGGAAACACCATATATTTT.